This TCR beta chain was retrieved from a study of control samples from healthy donors and cancer patients. The CDR3 has 15 residues. Germline V lookup: CDR1 MDHEN, CDR2 SYDVKM. Trimming took 4 bases from V and 5 from J, leaving 18 bases between them. Sequencing was performed with immunoSEQ multiplex PCR; in TCRdb, only in-frame clones are kept and a portion is missing. The sample lists under 75,000 clones, approximately 85% occurring once. Sequenced input: blood. This sequence originates from a middle-aged man in good health. The chain combines TRBV28 with TRBJ2-7; D tentatively reads TRBD1 or TRBD2 (7 bases each). The CDR3 nucleotides read TGTGCCAGCAGTTCCCGCAGGGGGGGAATCGACGAGCAGTACTTC. Amino acids: CASSSRRGGIDEQYF.